This T cell receptor beta chain was recorded in a study of vaccination and CD4 T cells after COVID-19. Background on the study: In culture, cells were exposed to overlapping spike peptides from SARS-CoV-2, HCoV-NL63, HCoV-OC43 and HCoV-229E. Overall study results and limits: Only post-vaccination samples contained a median 86.3% of the reactive clones in convalescent patients.

Stated treatment: approximately 9-day PBMC culture with coronavirus spike peptide pools or control peptides (ViraFEST assay). Prior to the COVID-19 pandemic (2011-2018), the unexposed donor's CD4+ T cells were collected. It was with 10 IU/ml IL-2 and 9 to 10 ug/ml peptide pools that 2 million to 2.5 million PBMCs per well were cultured. Comments on this clonotype: Its antigen remains unknown.

Cultured CD4+ T cell DNA underwent sequencing with the Oncomine TCR Beta short-read assay. Cultures of CD4+ T cells served as the source for extracting genomic DNA. TCRdb recomputed calls from the PCR reads with MiXCR, one row per CDR3 protein. The sample has over 7,500 distinct CDR3 sequences, over 35% seen once. V shed 2 bases and J shed 0 bases, with 4 bases lying between them. The CDR3 loop spans 14 amino acids. Germline V CDR1 and CDR2: MGHDK, SYGVNS. The gene calls are TRBV25-1 and TRBJ2-2; D gene unclear. Source material: CD4+ T cells from blood, cultured in vitro. This TCR derives from a human donor in good health. The CDR3 here is CASSENANTGELFF. The CDR3 DNA sequence: TGTGCCAGCAGTGAAAATGCGAACACCGGGGAGCTGTTTTTT.